This T cell receptor beta chain was sequenced during a study of vaccination and CD4 T cells after COVID-19. Findings and limits, study-wide: For convalescent patients, 304 of the 307 vaccine-specific clones analyzed were classified as spike mono-reactive.

CDR1 and CDR2 (germline): ENHRY, SYGVKD. Trimming took off 6 bases at V and 5 bases at J, with 10 bases between the two ends. This CDR3 comprises 12 residues. As to treatment: approximately nine-day PBMC culture with coronavirus spike peptide pools or control peptides (ViraFEST assay). It was with approximately 9.7 IU/ml IL-2 and roughly 10 ug/ml peptide pools that about 2 million PBMCs per well were cultured. This clonotype was seen a handful of times. Its antigen is as yet unknown. An Oncomine TCR Beta short-read assay was used to sequence the DNA from cultured CD4+ T cells. Genomic DNA was taken out of cultured CD4+ T cells by extraction. From the PCR reads, TCRdb called clonotypes with MiXCR, one entry per CDR3 protein. The repertoire holds under 25,000 distinct CDR3 sequences, with 55% as singletons.

This clonotype originated in a human donor who had recovered from COVID-19. The sample taken for sequencing was CD4+ T cells from blood, cultured in vitro. The chain is built from TRBV10-3 and TRBJ2-5; tentative D call: TRBD2 (6 bases). The CDR3 DNA reads TGTGCCATCAGGCGGGACGGGGAGACCCAGTACTTC. This encodes CAIRRDGETQYF.